These 30 T cell receptor beta chains came from one sample sequenced in a study of CD8+CD57+ T cells in acquired aplastic anemia. The use of genomic DNA as template underpinned the TCR beta VDJ and CDR3 profiling. Each CDR3 protein is one row after TCRdb ran MiXCR on the reads. Altogether 150,000 to 200,000 distinct CDR3 sequences are present, approximately 43% being singletons, with the ten largest covering under 1.2%. The specimen sequenced was sorted CD4+, CD8+, or CD8+CD57+ T cells (not recorded which) from PBMCs. These receptors were taken from a human donor in good health.

J is TRBJ2-1 and V is TRBV6-2 or TRBV6-3; possibly TRBD2 for D (5 bases). The CDR3 loop spans 18 amino acids. Trimming pared 2 bases from V and 2 bases from J, leaving 19 bases between. The germline V gene has CDR1 MNHEY and CDR2 SVGEGT. CDR3 in amino acids: CASSYRREVATPYNEQFF. The CDR3 DNA reads as TGTGCCAGCAGTTACCGCCGGGAAGTGGCTACTCCCTACAATGAGCAGTTCTTC.

This clonotype was seen a handful of times. This sequence joins TRBV18 and TRBJ2-3, with a weak D call TRBD2 (5 bases). The CDR3 covers 15 residues. Germline V gene sequence: CDR1 KGHSH, CDR2 LQKENI. V lost 4 bases and J lost 0, with 11 bases in between. CDR3 residues: CASSQGVPSTDTQYF. The CDR3 DNA reads as TGTGCCAGCTCACAGGGAGTTCCCAGCACAGATACGCAGTATTTT.

This clonotype rates as medium-sized. The V call is TRBV7-6, the J call TRBJ1-1; D call uncertain. V lost 1 base and J 6 bases, leaving 6 bases between the germline ends. This CDR3 spans 12 amino acids. The germline CDR1 and CDR2 sequences are SGHVS and FNYEAQ. The CDR3 sequence: CASSLGPSEAFF. The CDR3 DNA follows: TGTGCCAGCAGCTTAGGACCCTCTGAAGCTTTCTTT.

This clonotype was counted at least ten times. The chain links TRBV7-9 to TRBJ1-2; 7 bases are shared with TRBD1. Germline lookup yields CDR1 SEHNR and CDR2 FQNEAQ (reference sequence). The CDR3 spans 14 residues. After removal of 5 bases from V and 2 bases from J, the junction contained 5 bases not matched to a gene. This chain's CDR3 is CASSTGDSNYGYTF. Here the CDR3 DNA reads TGTGCCAGCAGCACAGGGGACAGCAACTATGGCTACACCTTC. Full variable domain (remainder filled in from reference TRBV7-9 and TRBJ1-2): DTGVSQNPRHKITKRGQNVTFRCDPISEHNRLYWYRQTLGQGPEFLTYFQNEAQLEKSRLLSDRFSAERPKGSFSTLEIQRTEQGDSAMYLCASSTGDSNYGYTFGSGTRLTVV.

V gene TRBV29-1 combines with J gene TRBJ2-2; D may match TRBD1 or TRBD2 (5 bases each). The CDR3 consists of 11 residues. Trimming took off 4 bases at V and 5 bases at J, with 5 bases between the two ends. The germline CDR1 and CDR2 sequences are SQVTM and ANQGSEA. CDR3 sequence reads: CSVGGTGELFF. CDR3 bases: TGCAGCGTTGGGGGGACCGGGGAGCTGTTTTTT.

The V and J genes are TRBV7-3 and TRBJ2-5; TRBD2 aligns across 10 bases. Germline assignment: CDR1 SGHTA and CDR2 FQGTGA. The trim removed 5 bases at V and 7 bases at J, leaving 4 bases unmatched. This CDR3 has 13 residues. CDR3 sequence: CASSRLAGGTQYF. The CDR3 coding sequence is TGTGCCAGCAGCCGACTAGCGGGTGGGACCCAGTACTTC. Full variable domain (outside the CDR3, taken from reference TRBV7-3 and TRBJ2-5): GAGVSQTPSNKVTEKGKYVELRCDPISGHTALYWYRQSLGQGPEFLIYFQGTGAADDSGLPNDRFFAVRPEGSVSTLKIQRTERGDSAVYLCASSRLAGGTQYFGPGTRLLVL.

This clonotype was seen only a few times. This chain joins TRBV3-1 and TRBJ2-7; 12 bases are a match to TRBD2. Germline assignment: CDR1 LGHDT and CDR2 YNNKEL (reference sequence). The CDR3 sequence is 15 residues long. The ends lost 3 bases at V and 2 bases at J; junction bases unmatched: 2. CDR3 nucleotide sequence: TGTGCCAGCAGCCATCTAGCGGGAGGGACCTACGAGCAGTACTTC. Its translation is CASSHLAGGTYEQYF.

In regard to this clonotype: The CDR3 does not end in the conserved phenylalanine or tryptophan, so this is likely a read error. The rearrangement uses TRBV11-1 and TRBJ1-1; no definite D call. The germline V gene has CDR1 SGHAT and CDR2 FQDESV (reference sequence). Between the trimmed V and J ends, which lost 1 base and 1 base, there was a span of 7 bases. The CDR3 extends over 14 amino acids. CDR3 sequence (DNA): TGTGCCAGCAGCTTAGGGATCAAGAACACTGAAGCTTTCTCT. Translation: CASSLGIKNTEAFS.

This chain links TRBV28 with TRBJ2-7; TRBD2 matches 7 bases. V shed 5 bases and J 1 base; nucleotides not matched to a gene: 11. The CDR3 has 16 amino acids. CDR1 MDHEN and CDR2 SYDVKM come from the germline V gene. CDR3 sequence reads: CASSPTRAGGSYEQYF. CDR3 bases: TGTGCCAGCAGTCCCACCCGGGCCGGGGGGTCCTACGAGCAGTACTTC.

On this clonotype: A much larger clone lies a single base off, so this may be a read error. The CDR3 loop is CTSSPTGGSNTEAFF. DNA of the CDR3: TGTACCAGCAGCCCTACGGGGGGGTCGAACACTGAAGCTTTCTTT. This chain links TRBV3-1 with TRBJ1-1; TRBD1 might be the D (5 bases). This CDR3 is built from 15 residues. Looked up from germline, CDR1 is LGHDT and CDR2 is YNNKEL (reference sequence).

As regards this clonotype: This CDR3 is missing its conserved last phenylalanine or tryptophan, likely due to a read error. The chain employs TRBV7-1 and TRBJ2-1; D is tentatively TRBD1 or TRBD2 (5 bases each). TRBV7-1 is treated as an ORF (open reading frame) with a function not yet certain. CDR3 length: 20 amino acids. The V end lost 2 bases, the J end lost 4 bases, and 27 bases lay between the germline ends. CDR3 sequence reads: CASSSRVPGRGRAGYNEQFL. Written as DNA, the CDR3 is TGTGCCAGCAGCTCACGAGTCCCGGGACGGGGAAGAGCTGGGTACAATGAGCAGTTCTTA.

The table lists this clonotype with many counts. The chain carries TRBV9 and TRBJ2-3; TRBD2 might be the D (5 bases). V was cut by 4 bases and J by 1 base, with 16 bases left in between. The CDR3 is 16 residues long. CDR1 SGDLS and CDR2 YYNGEE come from the germline V gene. The CDR3 sequence is CASSFLAGLGTDTQYF. The CDR3 DNA is TGTGCCAGCAGCTTCCTAGCAGGTCTGGGCACAGATACGCAGTATTTT. Combining the CDR3 with reference TRBV9 and TRBJ2-3 gives the whole variable domain DSGVTQTPKHLITATGQRVTLRCSPRSGDLSVYWYQQSLDQGLQFLIQYYNGEERAKGNILERFSAQQFPDLHSELNLSSLELGDSALYFCASSFLAGLGTDTQYFGPGTRLTVL.

Details on this clonotype: With a much larger clone just one base away, this may be a read error. The chain carries TRBV13 and TRBJ1-4; unclear D gene. Germline lookup yields CDR1 PRHDT and CDR2 FYEKMQ (reference sequence). The CDR3 covers 14 residues. Here the CDR3 reads CASSLVGPYERLFF. The DNA for the CDR3 is TGTGCCAGCAGCCTGGTCGGACCGTATGAAAGACTGTTTTTT.

CDR3 in amino acids: CASSSSGTAHETQYF. The CDR3 nucleotides are TGTGCCAGCAGCTCAAGTGGTACGGCCCATGAGACCCAGTACTTC. This chain uses TRBV7-9 with TRBJ2-5; D remains ambiguous. Germline loops: CDR1 SEHNR, CDR2 FQNEAQ (reference sequence). V lost 4 bases to trimming and J lost 5 bases, with 17 bases between them. The CDR3 extends over 15 amino acids.

Concerning this clonotype: One base away lies a much larger clone, so this may be a sequencing read error. The chain recombines TRBV7-3 with TRBJ2-5; 10 bases map to TRBD2. Germline CDR1 and CDR2: SGHTA and FQGTGA. The CDR3 is 17 residues long. In nucleotides, the CDR3 is TGTGCCAGCAGCTTAATGGCTAGCGGGGGCCCCCAAGAGGCCCAGTACTTC. Translation: CASSLMASGGPQEAQYF.

This clonotype occurred a few times. This chain joins TRBV7-9 and TRBJ1-2, with D possibly TRBD1 on 5 matching bases. The ends were cut back, 1 base at V and 1 base at J, with 10 bases in the middle. The germline V gene encodes CDR1 SEHNR and CDR2 FQNEAQ (reference sequence). The CDR3 runs 15 residues. Here the CDR3 reads CASSLEAGLNYGYTF. CDR3 coding DNA: TGTGCCAGCAGCTTAGAGGCAGGGCTTAACTATGGCTACACCTTC.

This clonotype was seen just once. The V call is TRBV10-3, the J call TRBJ2-3; D perhaps matches TRBD1 (6 bases). This CDR3 comprises 15 residues. Germline V gene lookup returns CDR1 ENHRY and CDR2 SYGVKD. V lost 4 bases and J lost 0, with 11 bases in between. The CDR3 is CAISAQQGSTDTQYF. The CDR3 nucleotides are TGTGCCATCAGTGCTCAACAGGGTAGCACAGATACGCAGTATTTT.

CDR3 amino acids: CASSTGGGYTF. In DNA, the CDR3 is TGTGCCAGCAGCACGGGTGGGGGCTACACCTTC. The chain joins TRBV9 to TRBJ1-2, with unresolved D. CDR1 and CDR2 from the germline V gene are SGDLS and YYNGEE. V shed 4 bases and J shed 8 bases, with 9 bases lying between them. The length of the CDR3 is 11 residues. Drawing the rest from reference TRBV9 and TRBJ1-2, the complete variable domain is DSGVTQTPKHLITATGQRVTLRCSPRSGDLSVYWYQQSLDQGLQFLIQYYNGEERAKGNILERFSAQQFPDLHSELNLSSLELGDSALYFCASSTGGGYTFGSGTRLTVV.

This clonotype was found many times. J is TRBJ1-4 and V is TRBV25-1; 8 nucleotides match TRBD1. Germline V gives CDR1 MGHDK, CDR2 SYGVNS. Unmatched junction bases numbered 4, after V lost 6 bases and J lost 4 bases. CDR3 length equals 14 residues. The DNA for the CDR3 is TGTGCCAGCAGCTCAGGGGGCCTTAATGAAAAACTGTTTTTT. It translates to CASSSGGLNEKLFF.

This sequence joins TRBV28 and TRBJ1-5; weak D call: TRBD1 (5 bases). Trimming cost V 6 bases and J 0 bases, with 12 bases left between them. The germline V gene encodes CDR1 MDHEN and CDR2 SYDVKM. The CDR3 runs 15 residues. The DNA for the CDR3 is TGTGCCAGCAGCCGAACAGGCGATAGCAATCAGCCCCAGCATTTT. Amino acids: CASSRTGDSNQPQHF.

Ten or more counts support this clonotype. The V gene is TRBV6-5, the J gene TRBJ2-3, with no clear D. V dropped 5 bases and J dropped 2 bases, with 2 bases sitting between them. The CDR3 runs to 11 residues. Looked up from germline, CDR1 is MNHEY and CDR2 is SVGAGI. CDR3 nucleotides: TGTGCCAGCAGTCACACAGATACGCAGTATTTT. Amino acids: CASSHTDTQYF.

The chain recombines TRBV7-9 with TRBJ2-7, with D tentatively TRBD2 (6 bases). The V and J ends lost 5 bases and 2 bases respectively, with 16 bases between them. Germline V gene lookup returns CDR1 SEHNR and CDR2 FQNEAQ (reference sequence). The CDR3 spans 15 residues. Here the CDR3 DNA reads TGTGCCAGCAGCGCCCCGGCTAGCGTAACCTACGAGCAGTACTTC. It yields the protein CASSAPASVTYEQYF.

The chain is built from TRBV7-9 and TRBJ1-2, with D hard to call. The CDR3 is made up of 13 amino acids. CDR1 is SEHNR, CDR2 FQNEAQ, per germline (reference sequence). Trimming removed 6 bases from V and 4 bases from J, with 12 bases in between. The CDR3 nucleotides are TGTGCCAGCAGGGCGGATTTGAGCTATGGCTACACCTTC. The encoded protein is CASRADLSYGYTF.

Many counts were recorded for this clonotype. The J gene is TRBJ2-3, the V gene TRBV7-3; D is possibly TRBD1 or TRBD2 (6 bases each). V was shortened by 1 base and J by 4 bases, with 12 bases between the two germline ends. The CDR3 is 15 amino acids. CDR1 and CDR2 from the germline V gene are SGHTA and FQGTGA. CDR3 loop: CASSLILGGADTQYF. The CDR3 bases are TGTGCCAGCAGCTTAATCCTCGGGGGCGCAGATACGCAGTATTTT. The full variable domain, completed using reference TRBV7-3 and TRBJ2-3, is GAGVSQTPSNKVTEKGKYVELRCDPISGHTALYWYRQSLGQGPEFLIYFQGTGAADDSGLPNDRFFAVRPEGSVSTLKIQRTERGDSAVYLCASSLILGGADTQYFGPGTRLTVL.

This clonotype was counted many times. This rearrangement joins TRBV10-3 to TRBJ2-7; D possibly matches TRBD1 or TRBD2 (6 bases each). CDR1 is ENHRY, CDR2 SYGVKD, per germline. Trimming removed 6 bases from V and 5 bases from J, with 17 bases in between. The CDR3 covers 14 residues. The CDR3 spells CAISGGIGGDEQYF. CDR3 in DNA: TGTGCCATCAGCGGAGGGATCGGGGGCGACGAGCAGTACTTC.

The chain uses TRBV2 and TRBJ1-5; D is unclear. V was pared by 6 bases and J by 2 bases, with 17 bases between. Germline V gives CDR1 SNHLY, CDR2 FYNNEI. CDR3 length: 16 residues. As DNA, the CDR3 is TGTGCCAGCAGCCAACTGTCGGGGTTGGGCAATCAGCCCCAGCATTTT. The encoded protein is CASSQLSGLGNQPQHF.

Comment on this clonotype: A much larger clone sits a single nucleotide away, making a read error possible. V is TRBV5-1 and J is TRBJ2-6, with D uncertain. In germline, CDR1 is SGHRS, CDR2 YFSETQ. Trimming removed 0 bases at V and 2 bases at J, with 12 bases between. The CDR3 extends over 17 amino acids. The CDR3 nucleotides read TGCGCCAGCAGCTTGGTTCGAGCTCTCCCTGGGGCCAACGTCCTGACTTTC. Amino acid sequence: CASSLVRALPGANVLTF.

As concerns this clonotype: A read error may be the cause here, since a much bigger clone is one base away. The V and J genes are TRBV7-8 and TRBJ1-2; D is perhaps TRBD1 (6 bases). The length of the CDR3 is 14 residues. Trimming left V 6 bases short and J 7 bases short, with 18 bases between. Per germline, CDR1 SGHVS and CDR2 FQNEAQ. The CDR3 spells CASRLAGERGGYTF. CDR3 nucleotide sequence: TGTGCCAGCAGGTTGGCAGGGGAGAGAGGTGGCTACACCTTC.

This clonotype was detected many times. This chain links TRBV11-2 with TRBJ1-6, with a tentative D call TRBD1 (5 bases). CDR3 size: 14 residues. The germline V gene has CDR1 SGHAT and CDR2 FQNNGV. The V and J ends lost 3 bases and 6 bases respectively, with 9 bases between them. CDR3 amino acids: CASSFAQGNSPLHF. CDR3 DNA sequence: TGTGCCAGCAGCTTTGCCCAGGGTAATTCACCCCTCCACTTT.

The chain uses TRBV7-9 and TRBJ1-6; TRBD1 matches at 9 bases. The CDR3 consists of 15 residues. Looked up from germline, CDR1 is SEHNR and CDR2 is FQNEAQ (reference sequence). V lost 1 base and J lost 8; bases outside the gene matches: 3. Here the CDR3 reads CASSLGGQGHSPLHF. Here the CDR3 DNA reads TGTGCCAGCAGCTTAGGGGGACAGGGTCATTCACCCCTCCACTTT.